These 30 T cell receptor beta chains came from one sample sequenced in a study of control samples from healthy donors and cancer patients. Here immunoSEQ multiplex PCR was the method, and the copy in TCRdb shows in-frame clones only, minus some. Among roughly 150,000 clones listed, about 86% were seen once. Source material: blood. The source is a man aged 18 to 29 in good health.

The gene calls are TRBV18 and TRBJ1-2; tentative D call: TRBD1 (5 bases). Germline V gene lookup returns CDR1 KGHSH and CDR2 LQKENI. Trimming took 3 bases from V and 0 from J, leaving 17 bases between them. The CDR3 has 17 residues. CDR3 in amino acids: CASSPRLTADTNYGYTF. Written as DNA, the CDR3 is TGTGCCAGCTCACCTAGGTTGACAGCCGATACTAACTATGGCTACACCTTC. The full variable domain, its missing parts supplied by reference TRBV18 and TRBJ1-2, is NAGVMQNPRHLVRRRGQEARLRCSPMKGHSHVYWYRQLPEEGLKFMVYLQKENIIDESGMPKERFSAEFPKEGPSILRIQQVVRGDSAAYFCASSPRLTADTNYGYTFGSGTRLTVV.

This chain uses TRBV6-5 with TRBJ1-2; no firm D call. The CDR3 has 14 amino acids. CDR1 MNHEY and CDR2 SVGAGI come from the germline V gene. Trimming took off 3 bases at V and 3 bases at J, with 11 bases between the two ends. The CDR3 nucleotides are TGTGCCAGCAGTTATTTAGGGTCCGACTATGGCTACACCTTC. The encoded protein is CASSYLGSDYGYTF.

CDR3 region: CASSLTRSSGGDYEQYF. The CDR3 bases are TGTGCCAGCAGCTTAACCAGGTCTAGCGGGGGAGATTACGAGCAGTACTTC. This chain joins TRBV7-3 and TRBJ2-7; 10 bases match TRBD2. The ends lost 0 bases at V and 4 bases at J; junction bases unmatched: 9. CDR3 length: 17 residues. Looked up from germline, CDR1 is SGHTA and CDR2 is FQGTGA.

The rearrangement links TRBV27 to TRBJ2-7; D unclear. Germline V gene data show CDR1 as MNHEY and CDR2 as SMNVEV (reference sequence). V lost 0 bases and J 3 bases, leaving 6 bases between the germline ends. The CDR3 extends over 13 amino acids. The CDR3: CASSLSKGYEQYF. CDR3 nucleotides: TGTGCCAGCAGTTTATCTAAGGGCTACGAGCAGTACTTC.

CDR3 DNA: TGTGCCAGCAGCGTGGCGATAGGAAACGAGCAGTACTTC. This gives the protein CASSVAIGNEQYF. The chain joins TRBV9 to TRBJ2-7; D is unclear. This CDR3 has 13 amino acids. V was trimmed by 2 bases and J by 5 bases, leaving 11 bases between them. Looked up from germline, CDR1 is SGDLS and CDR2 is YYNGEE.

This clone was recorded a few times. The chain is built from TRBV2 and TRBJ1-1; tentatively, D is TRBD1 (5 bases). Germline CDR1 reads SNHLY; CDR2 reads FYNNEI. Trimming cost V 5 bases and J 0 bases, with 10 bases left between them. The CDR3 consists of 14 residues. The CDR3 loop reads CASSRGLLNTEAFF. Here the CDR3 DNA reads TGTGCCAGCAGTCGGGGACTCCTGAACACTGAAGCTTTCTTT.

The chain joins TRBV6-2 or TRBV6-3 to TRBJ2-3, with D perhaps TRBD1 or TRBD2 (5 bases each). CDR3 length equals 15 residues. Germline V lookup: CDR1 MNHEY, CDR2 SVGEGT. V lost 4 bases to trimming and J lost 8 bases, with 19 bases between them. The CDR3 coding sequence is TGTGCCAGCAGTTGGGGACGAAGGGTGGAAGGTACGCAGTATTTT. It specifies CASSWGRRVEGTQYF.

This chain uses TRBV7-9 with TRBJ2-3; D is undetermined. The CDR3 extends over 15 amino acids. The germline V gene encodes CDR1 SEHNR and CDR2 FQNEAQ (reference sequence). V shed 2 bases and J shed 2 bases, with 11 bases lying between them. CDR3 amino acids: CASSLQSGFTDTQYF. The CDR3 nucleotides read TGTGCCAGCAGCTTACAGAGTGGTTTCACAGATACGCAGTATTTT.

CDR3 amino acids: CASSNPGGTEAFF. DNA for the CDR3: TGTGCCAGCAGTAATCCGGGGGGCACTGAAGCTTTCTTT. The chain links TRBV2 to TRBJ1-1, with D perhaps matching TRBD1 (5 bases). V gave up 5 bases and J gave up 4 bases, with 11 bases separating them. The CDR3 extends over 13 amino acids. CDR1 and CDR2 from the germline V gene are SNHLY and FYNNEI.

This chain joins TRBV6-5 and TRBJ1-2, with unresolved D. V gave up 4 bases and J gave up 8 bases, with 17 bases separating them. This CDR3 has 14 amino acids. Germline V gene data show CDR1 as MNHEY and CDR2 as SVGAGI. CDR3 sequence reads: CASSSAPLTGGYTF. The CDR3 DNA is TGTGCCAGCAGTTCCGCCCCTCTCACCGGGGGCTACACCTTC.

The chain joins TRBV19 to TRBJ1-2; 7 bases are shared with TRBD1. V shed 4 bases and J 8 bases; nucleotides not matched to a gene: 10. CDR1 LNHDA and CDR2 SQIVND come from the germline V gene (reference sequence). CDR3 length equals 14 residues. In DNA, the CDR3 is TGTGCCAGTAGTACCCCGGGACAGAAAGAGGGCTACACCTTC. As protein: CASSTPGQKEGYTF. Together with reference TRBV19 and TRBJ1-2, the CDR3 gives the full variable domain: DGGITQSPKYLFRKEGQNVTLSCEQNLNHDAMYWYRQDPGQGLRLIYYSQIVNDFQKGDIAEGYSVSREKKESFPLTVTSAQKNPTAFYLCASSTPGQKEGYTFGSGTRLTVV.

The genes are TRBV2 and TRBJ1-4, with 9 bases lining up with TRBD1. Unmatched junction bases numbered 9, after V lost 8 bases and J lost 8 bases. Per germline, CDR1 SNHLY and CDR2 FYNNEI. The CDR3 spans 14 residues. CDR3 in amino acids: CASGWTGVGEKLFF. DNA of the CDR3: TGTGCCAGCGGTTGGACAGGGGTTGGCGAAAAACTGTTTTTT.

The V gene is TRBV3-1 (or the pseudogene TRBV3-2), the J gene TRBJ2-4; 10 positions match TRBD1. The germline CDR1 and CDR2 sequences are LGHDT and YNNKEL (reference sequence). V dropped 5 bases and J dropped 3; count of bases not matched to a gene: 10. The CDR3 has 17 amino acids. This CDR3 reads CASSVISGTGDKNIQYF. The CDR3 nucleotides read TGTGCCAGCAGCGTAATTTCCGGGACAGGGGACAAAAACATTCAGTACTTC.

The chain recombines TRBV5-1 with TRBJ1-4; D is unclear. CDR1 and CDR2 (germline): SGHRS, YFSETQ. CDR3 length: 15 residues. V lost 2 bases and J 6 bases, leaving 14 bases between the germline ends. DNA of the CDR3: TGCGCCAGCAGCTTCACGGGCAGCCCGGATGAAAAACTGTTTTTT. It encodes CASSFTGSPDEKLFF. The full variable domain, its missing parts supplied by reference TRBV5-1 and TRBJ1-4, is KAGVTQTPRYLIKTRGQQVTLSCSPISGHRSVSWYQQTPGQGLQFLFEYFSETQRNKGNFPGRFSGRQFSNSRSEMNVSTLELGDSALYLCASSFTGSPDEKLFFGSGTQLSVL.

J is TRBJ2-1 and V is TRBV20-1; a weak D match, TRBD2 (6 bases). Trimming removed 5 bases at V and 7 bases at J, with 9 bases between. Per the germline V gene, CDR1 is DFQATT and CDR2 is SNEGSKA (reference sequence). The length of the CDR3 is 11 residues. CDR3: CSAPSGNEQFF. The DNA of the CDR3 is TGCAGTGCTCCGAGCGGGAATGAGCAGTTCTTC.

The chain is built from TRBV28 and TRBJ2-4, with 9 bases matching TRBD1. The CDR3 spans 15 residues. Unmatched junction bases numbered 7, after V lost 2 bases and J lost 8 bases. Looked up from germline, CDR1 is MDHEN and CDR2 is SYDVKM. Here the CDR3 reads CASSLETGGGYIQYF. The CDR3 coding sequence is TGTGCCAGCAGTTTAGAGACAGGGGGAGGGTACATTCAGTACTTC.

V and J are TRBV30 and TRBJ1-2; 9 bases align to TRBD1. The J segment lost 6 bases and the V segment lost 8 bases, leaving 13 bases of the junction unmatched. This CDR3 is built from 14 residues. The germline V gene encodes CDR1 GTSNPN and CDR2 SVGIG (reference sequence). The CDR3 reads CALVRQGEVHGYTF. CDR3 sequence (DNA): TGTGCCCTAGTTAGACAGGGGGAAGTCCATGGCTACACCTTC. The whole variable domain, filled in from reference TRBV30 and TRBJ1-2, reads SQTIHQWPATLVQPVGSPLSLECTVEGTSNPNLYWYRQAAGRGLQLLFYSVGIGQISSEVPQNLSASRPQDRQFILSSKKLLLSDSGFYLCALVRQGEVHGYTFGSGTRLTVV.

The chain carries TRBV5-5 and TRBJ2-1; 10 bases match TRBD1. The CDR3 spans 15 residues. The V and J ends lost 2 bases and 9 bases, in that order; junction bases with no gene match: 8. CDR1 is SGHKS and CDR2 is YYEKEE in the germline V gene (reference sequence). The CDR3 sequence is CASSFDRGPWFEQFF. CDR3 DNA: TGTGCCAGCAGCTTCGACAGGGGGCCATGGTTTGAGCAGTTCTTC. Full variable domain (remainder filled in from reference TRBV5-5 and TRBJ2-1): DAGVTQSPTHLIKTRGQQVTLRCSPISGHKSVSWYQQVLGQGPQFIFQYYEKEERGRGNFPDRFSARQFPNYSSELNVNALLLGDSALYLCASSFDRGPWFEQFFGPGTRLTVL.

CDR3 DNA: TGTGCCAGCAGGGGGACGGTCATGAACACTGAAGCTTTCTTT. Its protein is CASRGTVMNTEAFF. The chain is built from TRBV2 and TRBJ1-1, with a tentative D call TRBD1 (5 bases). Germline CDR1 reads SNHLY; CDR2 reads FYNNEI. The CDR3 is 14 residues long. V dropped 6 bases and J dropped 0 bases, with 11 bases sitting between them.

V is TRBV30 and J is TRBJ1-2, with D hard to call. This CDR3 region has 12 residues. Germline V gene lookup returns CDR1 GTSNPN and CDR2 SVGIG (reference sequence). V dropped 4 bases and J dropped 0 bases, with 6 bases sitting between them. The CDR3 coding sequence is TGTGCCTGGAATTCCGCTAACTATGGCTACACCTTC. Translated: CAWNSANYGYTF.

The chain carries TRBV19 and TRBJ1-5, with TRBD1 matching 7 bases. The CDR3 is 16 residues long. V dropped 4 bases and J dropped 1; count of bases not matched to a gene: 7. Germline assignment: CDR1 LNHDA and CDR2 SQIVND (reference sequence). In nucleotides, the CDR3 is TGTGCCAGTAGTACCGACAGGGTTGGGAGCAATCAGCCCCAGCATTTT. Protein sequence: CASSTDRVGSNQPQHF.

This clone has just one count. CDR3 nucleotide sequence: TGTGCCAGCAGTGCGTCTAGCCTGAACACCGGGGAGCTGTTTTTT. Its translation: CASSASSLNTGELFF. The rearrangement uses TRBV2 and TRBJ2-2; a weak D match, TRBD2 (5 bases). The CDR3 runs to 15 residues. CDR1 and CDR2 (germline): SNHLY, FYNNEI. V was clipped by 4 bases and J by 1 base, with 10 bases between them.

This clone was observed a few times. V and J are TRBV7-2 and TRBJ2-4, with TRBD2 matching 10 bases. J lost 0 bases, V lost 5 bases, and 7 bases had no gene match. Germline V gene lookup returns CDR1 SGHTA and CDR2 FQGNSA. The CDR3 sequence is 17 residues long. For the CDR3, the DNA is TGTGCCAGCAGCCCCTCTAGCGGGGGCATAGCCAAAAACATTCAGTACTTC. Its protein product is CASSPSSGGIAKNIQYF.

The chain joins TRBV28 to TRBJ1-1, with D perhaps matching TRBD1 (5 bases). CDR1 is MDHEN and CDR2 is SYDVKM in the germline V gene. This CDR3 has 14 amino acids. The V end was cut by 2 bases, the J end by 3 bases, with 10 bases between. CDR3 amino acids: CASSLRGVYTEAFF. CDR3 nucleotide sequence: TGTGCCAGCAGTTTACGGGGGGTGTACACTGAAGCTTTCTTT.

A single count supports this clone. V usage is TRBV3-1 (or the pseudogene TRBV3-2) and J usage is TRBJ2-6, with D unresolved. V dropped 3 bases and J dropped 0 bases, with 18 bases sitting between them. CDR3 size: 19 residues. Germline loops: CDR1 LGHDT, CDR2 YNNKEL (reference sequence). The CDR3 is CASSHHPGNRLSGANVLTF. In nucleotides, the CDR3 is TGTGCCAGCAGCCATCATCCTGGGAATCGCCTCTCTGGGGCCAACGTCCTGACTTTC.

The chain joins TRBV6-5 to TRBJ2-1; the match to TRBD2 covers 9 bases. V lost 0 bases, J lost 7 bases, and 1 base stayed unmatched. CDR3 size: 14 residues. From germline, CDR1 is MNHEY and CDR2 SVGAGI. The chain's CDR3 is CASSYSTSGNEQFF. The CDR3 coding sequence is TGTGCCAGCAGTTACTCGACTAGCGGAAATGAGCAGTTCTTC.

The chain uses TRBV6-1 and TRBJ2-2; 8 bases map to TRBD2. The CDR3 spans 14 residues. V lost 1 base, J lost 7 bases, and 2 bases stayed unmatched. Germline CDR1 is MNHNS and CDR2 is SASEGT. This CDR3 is CASSEERGFGELFF. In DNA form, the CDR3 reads TGTGCCAGCAGTGAAGAGCGGGGGTTCGGGGAGCTGTTTTTT.

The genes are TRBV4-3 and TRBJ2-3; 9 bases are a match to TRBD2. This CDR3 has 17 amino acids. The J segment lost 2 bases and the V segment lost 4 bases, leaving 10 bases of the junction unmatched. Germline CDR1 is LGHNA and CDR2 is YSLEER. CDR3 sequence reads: CASSREEAGGLTDTQYF. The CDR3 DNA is TGCGCCAGCAGCCGGGAAGAAGCGGGGGGACTCACAGATACGCAGTATTTT.

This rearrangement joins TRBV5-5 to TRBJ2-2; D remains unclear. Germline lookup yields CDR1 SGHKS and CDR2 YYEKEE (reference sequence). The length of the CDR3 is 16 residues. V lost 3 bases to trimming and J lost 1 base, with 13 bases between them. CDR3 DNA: TGTGCCAGCAGCTCAGACCCGCGAATGAACACCGGGGAGCTGTTTTTT. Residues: CASSSDPRMNTGELFF.

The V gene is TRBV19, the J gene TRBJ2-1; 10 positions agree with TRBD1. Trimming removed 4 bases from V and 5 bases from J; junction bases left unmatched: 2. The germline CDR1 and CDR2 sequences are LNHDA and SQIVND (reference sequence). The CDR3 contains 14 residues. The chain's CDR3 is CASSKDRGDNEQFF. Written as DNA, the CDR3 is TGTGCCAGTAGTAAGGACAGGGGGGACAATGAGCAGTTCTTC.